What follows are 11 T cell receptor beta chains derived from one specimen sequenced in a study of CD8+CD57+ T cells in acquired aplastic anemia (dated by TCRdb to the late 2010s). The sequencer was an Illumina HiSeq 2000. Genomic DNA was used as template for profiling of TCR beta VDJ combinations and CDR3 sequences. Through fastp at Q25 and MiXCR, TCRdb rebuilt clones from the public reads, retaining in-frame beta chains. Records with the same CDR3 protein are collapsed into one entry carrying the most frequent genes and DNA. This sample has about 270,000 distinct CDR3 sequences in its table, and 45% to 70% of those were observed once. Together, the top ten hold 7% to 9% of the sample. Material for sequencing was sorted CD4+, CD8+, or CD8+CD57+ T cells (not recorded which) from PBMCs. The receptors here all came from a human donor with severe aplastic anemia or a healthy control (not recorded which).

CDR3 DNA sequence: TGCAGTGCTGTACAGACAGAGACAGTCTACAATGAGCAGTTCTTC. Amino acids: CSAVQTETVYNEQFF. The chain carries TRBV20-1 and TRBJ2-1; tentatively, D is TRBD1 (5 bases). The CDR3 has 15 residues. Per germline, CDR1 DFQATT and CDR2 SNEGSKA (reference sequence). V shed 5 bases and J shed 3 bases, with 17 bases lying between them.

CDR3 residues: CASSLRDRGCSFSYEQYF. DNA of the CDR3: TGTGCCAGCAGCTTGCGGGACAGGGGGTGCAGTTTCTCCTACGAGCAGTACTTC. V usage is TRBV5-6 and J usage is TRBJ2-7, with 11 nucleotides matching TRBD1. The CDR3 sequence is 18 residues long. Germline V gene data show CDR1 as SGHDT and CDR2 as YYEEEE. V trimming: 1 base; J trimming: 0 bases; junction bases outside the gene matches: 9.

The chain has TRBV6-4 and TRBJ2-3; D gene unclear. This CDR3 region has 13 residues. Germline V lookup: CDR1 MRHNA, CDR2 SNTAGT. V dropped 2 bases and J dropped 1 base, with 4 bases sitting between them. The DNA of the CDR3 is TGTGCCAGCAGTGACGAGGGCACAGATACGCAGTATTTT. It codes for CASSDEGTDTQYF.

This clonotype was detected ten times or more. The rearrangement joins TRBV5-1 to TRBJ2-1; D gene uncertain. V gave up 2 bases and J gave up 1 base, with 10 bases separating them. Germline values: CDR1 SGHRS, CDR2 YFSETQ. The CDR3 is 15 residues long. CDR3: CASSLGRVSYNEQFF. The CDR3 bases are TGCGCCAGCAGCTTAGGTCGGGTGTCCTACAATGAGCAGTTCTTC.

This clonotype was counted between two and nine times. The V gene is TRBV12-3 or TRBV12-4, the J gene TRBJ1-5; D gene unclear. With 6 bases removed from V and 4 bases from J, the gap between germline ends came to 7 bases. This CDR3 has 12 amino acids. The CDR3 loop reads CASSVENQPQHF. In DNA, the CDR3 is TGTGCCAGCAGCGTAGAGAATCAGCCCCAGCATTTT.

The rearrangement joins TRBV30 to TRBJ2-1, with TRBD1 identical over 8 bases. J gave up 1 base and V 2 bases, and 7 bases lay outside the gene matches. The germline CDR1 and CDR2 sequences are GTSNPN and SVGIG (reference sequence). The CDR3 is made up of 16 amino acids. The CDR3 DNA follows: TGTGCCTGGAGTCTAGGGCACAGGGGGTCCTACAATGAGCAGTTCTTC. Translating gives CAWSLGHRGSYNEQFF.

The J gene is TRBJ2-7, the V gene TRBV20-1; D is uncertain. V lost 3 bases and J lost 3, with 6 bases in between. The CDR3 length is 11 residues. The germline gives CDR1 DFQATT, CDR2 SNEGSKA (reference sequence). CDR3 protein: CSASTGYEQYF. In DNA form, the CDR3 reads TGCAGTGCTAGCACTGGCTACGAGCAGTACTTC.

This clonotype has ten or more counts. The V call is TRBV12-3 or TRBV12-4, the J call TRBJ2-7, with D perhaps matching TRBD2 (5 bases). V was pared by 6 bases and J by 2 bases, with 14 bases between. The CDR3 extends over 14 amino acids. CDR3 residues: CASSWVGEPYEQYF. DNA for the CDR3: TGTGCCAGCAGCTGGGTCGGGGAGCCCTACGAGCAGTACTTC.

The chain combines TRBV6-2 or TRBV6-3 with TRBJ1-6; 9 bases are shared with TRBD1. Germline-derived CDR1 and CDR2 are MNHEY and SVGEGT. This CDR3 region has 18 residues. After removal of 6 bases from V and 2 bases from J, the junction contained 11 bases not matched to a gene. The CDR3 sequence is CASRYPSGTGTYNSPLHF. The CDR3 DNA follows: TGTGCCAGCAGGTACCCCTCCGGGACAGGGACCTATAATTCACCCCTCCACTTT.

The rearrangement links TRBV10-3 to TRBJ2-7; D is perhaps TRBD1 (6 bases). The CDR3 sequence is 14 residues long. The germline V and J ends were trimmed by 3 bases and 5 bases, with 14 bases remaining between them. In germline, CDR1 is ENHRY, CDR2 SYGVKD. The CDR3 DNA is TGTGCCATCAGTGAATTGGGCAGGGGTAACGAGCAGTACTTC. Its protein product is CAISELGRGNEQYF.

This clonotype has more than one count but fewer than ten. This chain joins TRBV20-1 and TRBJ1-1; TRBD1 might be the D (5 bases). Trimming took 5 bases from V and 8 from J, leaving 15 bases between them. CDR3 size: 12 residues. Germline CDR1 DFQATT, CDR2 SNEGSKA (reference sequence). The CDR3 nucleotides are TGCAGTGCTTCCTCGGGGGGGTGGGAAGCTTTCTTT. It codes for CSASSGGWEAFF.